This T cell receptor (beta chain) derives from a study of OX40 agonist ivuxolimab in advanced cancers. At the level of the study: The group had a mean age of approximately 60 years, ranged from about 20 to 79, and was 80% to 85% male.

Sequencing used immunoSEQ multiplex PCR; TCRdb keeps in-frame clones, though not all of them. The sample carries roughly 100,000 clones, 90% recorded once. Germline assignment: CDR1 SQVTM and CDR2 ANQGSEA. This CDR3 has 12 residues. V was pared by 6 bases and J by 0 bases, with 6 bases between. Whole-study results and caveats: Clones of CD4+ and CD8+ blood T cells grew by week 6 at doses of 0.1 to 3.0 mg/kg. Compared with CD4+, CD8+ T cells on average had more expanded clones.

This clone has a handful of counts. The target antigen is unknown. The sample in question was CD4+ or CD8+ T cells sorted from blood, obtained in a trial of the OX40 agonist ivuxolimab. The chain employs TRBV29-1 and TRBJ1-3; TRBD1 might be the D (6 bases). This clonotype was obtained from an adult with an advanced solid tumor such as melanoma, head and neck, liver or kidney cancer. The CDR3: CSVTGSGNTIYF. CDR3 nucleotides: TGCAGCGTGACAGGCTCTGGAAACACCATATATTTT.